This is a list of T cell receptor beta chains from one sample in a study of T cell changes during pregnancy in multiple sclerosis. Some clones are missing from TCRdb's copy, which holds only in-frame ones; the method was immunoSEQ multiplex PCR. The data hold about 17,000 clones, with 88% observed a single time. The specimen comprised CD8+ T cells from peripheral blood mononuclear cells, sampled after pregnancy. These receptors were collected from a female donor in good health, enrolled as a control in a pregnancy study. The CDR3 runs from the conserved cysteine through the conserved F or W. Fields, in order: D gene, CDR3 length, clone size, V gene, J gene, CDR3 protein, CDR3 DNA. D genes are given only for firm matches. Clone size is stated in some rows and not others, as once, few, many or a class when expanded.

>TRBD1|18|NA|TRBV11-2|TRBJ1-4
CASTSNRQGLATNEKLFF
TGTGCCAGCACCTCAAACCGACAGGGACTTGCAACTAATGAAAAACTGTTTTTT
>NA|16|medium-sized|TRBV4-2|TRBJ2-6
CASSQDQGSGANVLTF
TGTGCCAGCAGCCAAGATCAGGGCTCTGGGGCCAACGTCCTGACTTTC
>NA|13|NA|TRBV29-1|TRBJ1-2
CSALRPGDGGYTF
TGCAGCGCCCTCCGCCCGGGGGATGGTGGCTACACCTTC
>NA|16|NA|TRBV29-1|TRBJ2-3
CSVDRGLDDSTDTQYF
TGCAGCGTTGACAGGGGATTAGACGATAGCACAGATACGCAGTATTTT
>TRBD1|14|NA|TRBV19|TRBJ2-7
CASSPGQGGYEQYF
TGTGCCAGTAGTCCTGGACAGGGAGGTTACGAGCAGTACTTC
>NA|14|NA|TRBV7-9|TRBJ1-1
CASSIPTGGTEAFF
TGTGCCAGCAGCATCCCGACTGGTGGCACTGAAGCTTTCTTT
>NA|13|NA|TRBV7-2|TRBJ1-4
CASSFLPARELFF
TGTGCCAGCAGCTTTTTGCCCGCCCGGGAACTGTTTTTT
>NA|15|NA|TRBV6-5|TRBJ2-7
CASSSPTGSSYEQYF
TGTGCCAGCAGCTCGCCGACAGGTAGCTCCTACGAGCAGTACTTC
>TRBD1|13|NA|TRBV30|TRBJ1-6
CAWSGTENSPLHF
TGTGCCTGGAGCGGGACAGAAAATTCACCCCTCCACTTT
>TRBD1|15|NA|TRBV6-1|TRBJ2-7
CASSDVPGQGYEQYF
TGTGCCAGCAGTGATGTGCCGGGACAGGGTTACGAGCAGTACTTC
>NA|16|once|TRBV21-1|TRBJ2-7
CASSKEVGADRYEQYF
TGTGCCAGCAGCAAAGAGGTAGGGGCCGATCGCTACGAGCAGTACTTC
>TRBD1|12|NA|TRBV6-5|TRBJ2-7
CASGTGSYEQYF
TGTGCCAGCGGGACAGGGAGCTACGAGCAGTACTTC
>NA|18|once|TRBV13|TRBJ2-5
CASSLGKGPPVDQETQYF
TGTGCCAGCAGCTTAGGAAAGGGGCCCCCCGTGGATCAAGAGACCCAGTACTTC
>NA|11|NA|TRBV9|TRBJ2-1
CASSGAGEQFF
TGTGCCAGCAGCGGGGCTGGCGAGCAGTTCTTC
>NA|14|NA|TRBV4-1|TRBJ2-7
CASSPRQAGYEQYF
TGCGCCAGCAGCCCCCGACAGGCCGGCTACGAGCAGTACTTC